The 8 T cell receptor beta chains below all came from one sample that was sequenced in a study of PD-L1 blockade in urothelial cancer. Documented time point: peripheral blood 6 weeks after treatment start. Here immunoSEQ multiplex PCR was the method, and the copy in TCRdb shows in-frame clones only, minus some. The sample records around 110,000 clones, approximately 90% being singletons. The material was PBMCs, obtained around atezolizumab (anti-PD-L1) treatment. The receptor source for this set is a man in his 60s with urothelial cancer.

This rearrangement joins TRBV27 to TRBJ1-5; TRBD1 aligns across 7 bases. V was pared by 4 bases and J by 5 bases, with 11 bases of the junction left unmatched. The CDR3 sequence is 16 residues long. Germline loops: CDR1 MNHEY, CDR2 SMNVEV (reference sequence). CDR3 in amino acids: CASSSRTGFGDQPQHF. The DNA of the CDR3 is TGTGCCAGCAGTTCCCGGACAGGTTTCGGGGATCAGCCCCAGCATTTT.

V usage is TRBV2 and J usage is TRBJ1-5; the match to TRBD1 covers 8 bases. The CDR3 is 14 amino acids. The germline CDR1 and CDR2 sequences are SNHLY and FYNNEI. J gave up 9 bases and V 8 bases, and 12 bases lay outside the gene matches. The CDR3 here is CASGGGQALGPQHF. CDR3 DNA sequence: TGTGCCAGCGGGGGGGGACAGGCGCTAGGGCCCCAGCATTTT.

The rearrangement uses TRBV6-1 and TRBJ2-5; a possible D gene is TRBD1 (7 bases). This CDR3 region has 15 residues. Germline CDR1 reads MNHNS; CDR2 reads SASEGT. Trimming removed 4 bases at V and 2 bases at J, with 14 bases between. The CDR3, as DNA: TGTGCCAGCAGTGGTGGGGGGACAGTACAAGAGACCCAGTACTTC. Protein sequence: CASSGGGTVQETQYF.

This clone was seen only once. The gene calls are TRBV15 and TRBJ2-1; the match to TRBD2 covers 10 bases. CDR1 LNHNV and CDR2 YYDKDF come from the germline V gene (reference sequence). The CDR3 length is 16 residues. The V and J ends lost 5 bases and 5 bases, in that order; junction bases with no gene match: 9. Here the CDR3 reads CATSQRRLAGDNEQFF. Here the CDR3 DNA reads TGTGCCACCAGCCAGAGGAGGCTAGCGGGAGACAATGAGCAGTTCTTC.

As DNA, the CDR3 is TGTGCCTGGAGTTCGTTGGGGGGTGCGCCCCAGCATTTT. Protein sequence: CAWSSLGGAPQHF. The chain links TRBV30 to TRBJ1-5; D perhaps matches TRBD1 (5 bases). Germline lookup yields CDR1 GTSNPN and CDR2 SVGIG (reference sequence). This CDR3 contains 13 residues. V lost 2 bases and J lost 9, with 14 bases in between. Looking up the rest from reference TRBV30 and TRBJ1-5 gives the full variable domain: SQTIHQWPATLVQPVGSPLSLECTVEGTSNPNLYWYRQAAGRGLQLLFYSVGIGQISSEVPQNLSASRPQDRQFILSSKKLLLSDSGFYLCAWSSLGGAPQHFGDGTRLSIL.

This rearrangement joins TRBV11-2 to TRBJ2-7; TRBD1 aligns across 8 bases. The CDR3 consists of 14 residues. V dropped 5 bases and J dropped 8; count of bases not matched to a gene: 11. Germline loops: CDR1 SGHAT, CDR2 FQNNGV. CDR3 nucleotide sequence: TGTGCCAGCAGCCTTACCGGGACAGGTCTCAAGCAGTACTTC. Protein: CASSLTGTGLKQYF.

The chain links TRBV9 to TRBJ2-1, with 13 bases aligning to TRBD2. The CDR3 covers 16 residues. Trimming took 3 bases from V and 9 from J; bases not matched to a gene: 9. Germline lookup yields CDR1 SGDLS and CDR2 YYNGEE. The CDR3 DNA reads as TGTGCCAGCAGCGAGCTCGGACTAGCGGGAGTTAGTGAGCAGTTCTTC. Translating it yields CASSELGLAGVSEQFF.

This clone occurred a few times. The gene calls are TRBV4-1 and TRBJ2-3; 10 bases fit TRBD2. The germline V gene has CDR1 MGHRA and CDR2 YSYEKL. The CDR3 totals 17 residues. Trimming cost V 2 bases and J 6 bases; bases outside gene matches: 11. CDR3 nucleotides: TGCGCCAGCAGCCAAATGGGACTAGCGACCTTAGGGGATACGCAGTATTTT. This encodes CASSQMGLATLGDTQYF.